These T cell receptor beta chains were read from a single sample in a study of T cells in Graves' hyperthyroidism and ophthalmopathy. Using its own MiXCR run on the multiplex PCR reads, TCRdb lists one record per CDR3 protein. This sample yields approximately 690,000 distinct CDR3 sequences, of which 20% are seen a single time; over 30% belongs to the top ten. The material sequenced was blood. All receptors come from a man in his thirties or forties with Graves' ophthalmopathy. The CDR3 runs from the conserved cysteine through the conserved F or W. D genes are given only for firm matches. Clone size, where shown, is once, few, many, or a class for clones that have expanded.

cdr3_length	v_call	j_call	clone_size	d_call	cdr3_aa	cdr3_nt
13	TRBV4-2	TRBJ1-1	many	NA	CASSHSEATEAFF	TGTGCCAGCAGCCACTCGGAGGCCACTGAAGCTTTCTTT
15	TRBV29-1	TRBJ2-3	many	NA	CSVALGGTSTDTQYF	TGCAGCGTGGCGTTGGGGGGCACTAGCACAGATACGCAGTATTTT
14	TRBV20-1	TRBJ1-4	NA	NA	CSARFQGKGEKLFF	TGCAGTGCTAGGTTTCAGGGAAAAGGGGAAAAACTGTTTTTT
14	TRBV7-2	TRBJ2-1	NA	TRBD1	CASSPGTVTEEQFF	TGTGCCAGCAGCCCCGGGACAGTGACCGAAGAGCAGTTCTTC
13	TRBV28	TRBJ1-1	few	NA	CASNGLMNTEAFF	TGTGCCAGCAATGGCCTAATGAACACTGAAGCTTTCTTT
20	TRBV7-3	TRBJ2-3	many	TRBD2	CASSLRTSGTSGRTSDTQYF	TGTGCCAGCAGCCTGAGGACGTCCGGGACTAGCGGACGAACATCAGATACGCAGTATTTT
13	TRBV5-6	TRBJ1-2	NA	NA	CATSGVGVYGYTF	TGTGCCACCAGTGGGGTTGGAGTCTATGGCTACACCTTC
17	TRBV20-1	TRBJ2-2	few	NA	CSARGSTGPPDTGELFF	TGCAGTGCTAGAGGGTCAACCGGGCCTCCTGACACCGGGGAGCTGTTTTTT
16	TRBV7-3	TRBJ2-3	NA	TRBD1	CASSLTVGTGADTQYF	TGTGCCAGCAGCTTAACTGTCGGGACAGGGGCAGATACGCAGTATTTT
14	TRBV27	TRBJ2-7	few	TRBD1	CASSLTGQKYEQYF	TGTGCCAGCAGTTTAACGGGACAGAAATACGAGCAGTACTTC
17	TRBV10-1	TRBJ1-1	few	NA	CASRGHKGGITNTEAFF	TGCGCCAGCAGAGGACACAAAGGTGGGATTACGAACACTGAAGCTTTCTTT
14	TRBV6-1	TRBJ1-1	few	NA	CASSSGALGTEAFF	TGTGCCAGCAGTTCCGGGGCCTTGGGCACTGAAGCTTTCTTT
14	TRBV5-6	TRBJ1-2	few	TRBD1	CASSSRDRVGGYTF	TGTGCCAGCAGCTCACGCGACAGGGTTGGAGGCTACACCTTC
13	TRBV19	TRBJ1-2	NA	NA	CASSPDGIHGYTF	TGTGCCAGTAGTCCCGACGGAATCCATGGCTACACCTTC
11	TRBV12-3/TRBV12-4	TRBJ2-4	many	NA	CASCSKNIQYF	TGTGCCAGCTGTAGCAAAAACATTCAGTACTTC
13	TRBV3-2	TRBJ2-1	NA	NA	CASGGGVHNEQFF	TGTGCCAGCGGGGGAGGCGTCCACAATGAGCAGTTCTTC
16	TRBV7-7	TRBJ2-5	NA	TRBD2	CASSAGSGTYQETQHF	TGTGCTAGCAGCGCCGGTAGCGGGACTTACCAAGAGACCCAGCACTTC
13	TRBV28	TRBJ2-7	NA	NA	CASRSARSAEQYF	TGTGCCAGCAGATCGGCCCGCTCCGCCGAGCAGTACTTC
12	TRBV29-1	TRBJ2-3	few	NA	CSVATNTDTQYF	TGCAGCGTGGCAACCAACACAGATACGCAGTATTTT
16	TRBV7-8	TRBJ2-1	many	TRBD1	CASSSSTGGSYNEQFF	TGTGCCAGCAGCTCCTCGACAGGGGGGTCATACAATGAGCAGTTCTTC
12	TRBV6-1	TRBJ1-4	NA	NA	CASSPTPEKLFF	TGTGCCAGCAGCCCCACCCCCGAAAAACTGTTTTTT
14	TRBV7-2	TRBJ2-3	NA	TRBD1	CASSYTGVTDTQYF	TGTGCCAGCAGCTACACAGGGGTAACAGATACGCAGTATTTT
15	TRBV7-2	TRBJ2-1	NA	NA	CASSFGEYSYNEQFF	TGTGCCAGCAGCTTTGGGGAATACTCCTACAATGAGCAGTTCTTC
13	TRBV20-1	TRBJ2-1	many	NA	CSVRGPVIDEQFF	TGCAGTGTAAGGGGTCCGGTTATCGATGAGCAGTTCTTC
15	TRBV4-1	TRBJ1-4	NA	NA	CASSQEGRLNEKLFF	TGCGCCAGCAGCCAAGAGGGCAGGTTAAATGAAAAACTGTTTTTT
17	TRBV7-2	TRBJ2-1	NA	TRBD1	CASSLEPGQGPHWEQFF	TGTGCCAGCAGCTTAGAACCCGGACAGGGCCCCCATTGGGAGCAGTTCTTC
11	TRBV6-1	TRBJ2-4	few	NA	CASSEKNIQYF	TGTGCCAGCAGTGAAAAAAACATTCAGTACTTC
14	TRBV10-3	TRBJ2-5	NA	TRBD2	CAISAGLAQETQYF	TGTGCCATCAGTGCGGGACTAGCTCAAGAGACCCAGTACTTC
17	TRBV19	TRBJ2-1	once	TRBD2	CASSIISGRSIYNEQFF	TGTGCCAGTAGTATAATTAGCGGGAGGTCGATTTACAATGAGCAGTTCTTC
15	TRBV20-1	TRBJ2-5	NA	TRBD2	CSASPSWGLQETQYF	TGCAGTGCTAGTCCTTCATGGGGACTACAAGAGACCCAGTACTTC
12	TRBV30	TRBJ1-4	many	NA	CAWLRGGEKLFF	TGTGCCTGGCTCAGGGGTGGCGAAAAACTGTTTTTT
13	TRBV11-2	TRBJ2-2	many	NA	CASAGLNTGELFF	TGTGCCTCGGCAGGACTGAACACCGGGGAGCTGTTTTTT
17	TRBV5-1	TRBJ2-1	many	NA	CASSLTGGDWDYNEQFF	TGCGCCAGCAGCTTGACAGGGGGGGACTGGGATTACAATGAGCAGTTCTTC
13	TRBV10-2	TRBJ1-1	few	NA	CASSQQSGAEAFF	TGCGCCAGCAGTCAACAGAGCGGGGCGGAAGCTTTCTTT
14	TRBV3-1	TRBJ1-6	NA	TRBD1	CASSPDRVNSPLHF	TGTGCCAGCAGTCCTGACAGGGTTAATTCACCCCTCCACTTT
16	TRBV19	TRBJ2-1	NA	TRBD2	CASSMWTSGTYNEQFF	TGTGCCAGTAGTATGTGGACTAGCGGCACCTACAATGAGCAGTTCTTC
15	TRBV6-2/TRBV6-3	TRBJ1-5	once	TRBD1	CASSPGTGENQPQHF	TGTGCCAGCAGCCCCGGGACAGGAGAAAATCAGCCCCAGCATTTT
15	TRBV5-4	TRBJ2-1	NA	TRBD1	CASNMDRGYYNEQFF	TGTGCCAGCAACATGGACAGGGGATATTACAATGAGCAGTTCTTC
13	TRBV29-1	TRBJ2-7	NA	NA	CSVEGHQPYEQYF	TGCAGCGTGGAGGGACATCAACCCTACGAGCAGTACTTC
17	TRBV2	TRBJ2-7	few	TRBD2	CASSEFLLREVGYEQYF	TGTGCCAGCAGTGAATTCCTTTTACGGGAGGTGGGGTACGAGCAGTACTTC
13	TRBV20-1	TRBJ1-5	few	NA	CSARLRDNRPQHF	TGCAGTGCCCGCCTCAGGGATAACAGGCCCCAGCATTTT
13	TRBV7-9	TRBJ2-1	NA	NA	CASSLGGVPEQFF	TGTGCCAGCAGCTTAGGGGGGGTGCCCGAGCAGTTCTTC
14	TRBV19	TRBJ1-5	many	TRBD1	CASHSGTGTQPQHF	TGTGCCAGCCACTCAGGGACAGGGACTCAGCCCCAGCATTTT
13	TRBV12-3/TRBV12-4	TRBJ2-7	many	TRBD1	CASKPGQGDEQYF	TGTGCCAGCAAACCTGGACAGGGGGACGAGCAGTACTTC
16	TRBV12-3/TRBV12-4	TRBJ2-2	many	TRBD1	CASSFWGTGNTGELFF	TGTGCCAGCAGTTTTTGGGGGACAGGGAACACCGGGGAGCTGTTTTTT
15	TRBV27	TRBJ1-5	NA	TRBD1	CASSPRQGVNQPQHF	TGTGCCAGCAGTCCACGACAGGGTGTCAATCAGCCCCAGCATTTT
15	TRBV5-1	TRBJ1-1	NA	NA	CASSWQGLGNTEAFF	TGCGCCAGCAGCTGGCAGGGGTTGGGGAACACTGAAGCTTTCTTT